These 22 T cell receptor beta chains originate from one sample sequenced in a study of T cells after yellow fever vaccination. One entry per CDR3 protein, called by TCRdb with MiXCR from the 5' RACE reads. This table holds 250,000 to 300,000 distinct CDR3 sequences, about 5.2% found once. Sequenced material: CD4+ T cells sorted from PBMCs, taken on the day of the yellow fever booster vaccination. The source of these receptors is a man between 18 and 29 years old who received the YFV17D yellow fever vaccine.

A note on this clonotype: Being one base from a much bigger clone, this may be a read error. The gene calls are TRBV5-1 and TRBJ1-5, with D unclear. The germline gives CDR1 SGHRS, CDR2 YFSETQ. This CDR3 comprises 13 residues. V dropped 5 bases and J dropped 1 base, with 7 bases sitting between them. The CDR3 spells CASSEVSNQPQHF. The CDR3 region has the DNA TGCGCCAGCAGTGAGGTGAGCAATCAGCCCCAGCATTTT.

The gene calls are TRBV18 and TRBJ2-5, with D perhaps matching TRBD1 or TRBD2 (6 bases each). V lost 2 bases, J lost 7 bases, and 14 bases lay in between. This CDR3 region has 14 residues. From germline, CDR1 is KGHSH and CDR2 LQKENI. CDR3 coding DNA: TGTGCCAGCTCACCAGACAGCGGAGGGGGGACCCAGTACTTC. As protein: CASSPDSGGGTQYF.

The CDR3 loop is CASSLFRSEQFF. The CDR3, as DNA: TGTGCCAGCAGCTTATTCCGATCCGAGCAGTTCTTC. The chain is built from TRBV7-2 and TRBJ2-1; no reliable D call. CDR1 is SGHTA and CDR2 is FQGNSA in the germline V gene. V was cut by 2 bases and J by 10 bases, with 9 bases left in between. This CDR3 has 12 amino acids.

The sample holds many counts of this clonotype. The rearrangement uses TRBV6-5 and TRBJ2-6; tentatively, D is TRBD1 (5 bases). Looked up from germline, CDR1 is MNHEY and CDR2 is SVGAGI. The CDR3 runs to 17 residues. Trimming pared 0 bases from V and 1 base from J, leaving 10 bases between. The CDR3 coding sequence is TGTGCCAGCAGTTACTCGTTCTCAGGGTCTGGGGCCAACGTCCTGACTTTC. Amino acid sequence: CASSYSFSGSGANVLTF.

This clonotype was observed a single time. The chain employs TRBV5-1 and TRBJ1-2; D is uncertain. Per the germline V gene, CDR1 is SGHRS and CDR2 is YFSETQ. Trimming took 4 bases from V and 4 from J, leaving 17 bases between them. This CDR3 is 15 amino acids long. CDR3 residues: CASSPITAPSYGYTF. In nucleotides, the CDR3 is TGCGCCAGCAGCCCTATAACGGCGCCGAGCTATGGCTACACCTTC. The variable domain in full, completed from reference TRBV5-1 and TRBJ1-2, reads KAGVTQTPRYLIKTRGQQVTLSCSPISGHRSVSWYQQTPGQGLQFLFEYFSETQRNKGNFPGRFSGRQFSNSRSEMNVSTLELGDSALYLCASSPITAPSYGYTFGSGTRLTVV.

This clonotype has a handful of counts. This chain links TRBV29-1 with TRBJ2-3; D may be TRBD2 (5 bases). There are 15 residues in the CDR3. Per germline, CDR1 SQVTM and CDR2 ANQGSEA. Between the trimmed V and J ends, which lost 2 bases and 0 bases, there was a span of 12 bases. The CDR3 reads CSVETRIPSTDTQYF. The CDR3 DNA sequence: TGCAGCGTTGAAACTAGAATCCCTAGCACAGATACGCAGTATTTT.

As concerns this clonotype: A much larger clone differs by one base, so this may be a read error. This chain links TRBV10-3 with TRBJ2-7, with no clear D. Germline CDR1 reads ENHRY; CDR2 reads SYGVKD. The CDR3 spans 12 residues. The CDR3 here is CALSDAHYEQYF. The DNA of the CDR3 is TGTGCCCTCAGTGATGCCCACTACGAGCAGTACTTC.

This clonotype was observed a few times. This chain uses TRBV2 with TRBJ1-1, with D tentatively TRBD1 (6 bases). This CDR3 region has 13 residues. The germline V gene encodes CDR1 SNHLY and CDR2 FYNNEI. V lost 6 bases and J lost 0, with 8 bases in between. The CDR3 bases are TGTGCCAGCAGGGACAGTCTGAACACTGAAGCTTTCTTT. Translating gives CASRDSLNTEAFF. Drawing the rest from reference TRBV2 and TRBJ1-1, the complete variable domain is EPEVTQTPSHQVTQMGQEVILRCVPISNHLYFYWYRQILGQKVEFLVSFYNNEISEKSEIFDDQFSVERPDGSNFTLKIRSTKLEDSAMYFCASRDSLNTEAFFGQGTRLTVV.

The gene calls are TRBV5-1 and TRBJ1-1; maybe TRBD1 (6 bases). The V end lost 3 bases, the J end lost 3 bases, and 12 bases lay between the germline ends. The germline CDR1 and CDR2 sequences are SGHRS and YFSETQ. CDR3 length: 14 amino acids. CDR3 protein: CASSSQGGDTEAFF. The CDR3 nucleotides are TGCGCCAGCAGCTCACAGGGTGGGGACACTGAAGCTTTCTTT.

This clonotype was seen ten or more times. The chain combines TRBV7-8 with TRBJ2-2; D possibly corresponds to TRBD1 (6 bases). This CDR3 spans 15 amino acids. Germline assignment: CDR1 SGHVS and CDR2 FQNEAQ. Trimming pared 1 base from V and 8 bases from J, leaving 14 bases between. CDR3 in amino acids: CASSLGGLPPGELFF. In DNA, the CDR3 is TGTGCCAGCAGCTTAGGGGGGCTCCCGCCAGGGGAGCTGTTTTTT.

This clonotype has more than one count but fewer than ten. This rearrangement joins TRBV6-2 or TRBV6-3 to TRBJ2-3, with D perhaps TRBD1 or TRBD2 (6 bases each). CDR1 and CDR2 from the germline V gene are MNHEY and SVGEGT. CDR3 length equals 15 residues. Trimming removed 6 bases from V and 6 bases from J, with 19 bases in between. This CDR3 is CASSSMPRGTDTQYF. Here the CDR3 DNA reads TGTGCCAGCAGCTCCATGCCTAGGGGGACTGATACGCAGTATTTT.

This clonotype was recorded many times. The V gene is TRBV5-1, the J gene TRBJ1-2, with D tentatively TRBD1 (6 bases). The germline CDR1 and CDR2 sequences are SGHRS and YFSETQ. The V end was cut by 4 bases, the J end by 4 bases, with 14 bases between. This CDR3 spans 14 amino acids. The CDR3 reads CASSDSTGRYGYTF. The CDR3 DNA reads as TGCGCCAGCAGCGATTCGACAGGACGCTATGGCTACACCTTC.

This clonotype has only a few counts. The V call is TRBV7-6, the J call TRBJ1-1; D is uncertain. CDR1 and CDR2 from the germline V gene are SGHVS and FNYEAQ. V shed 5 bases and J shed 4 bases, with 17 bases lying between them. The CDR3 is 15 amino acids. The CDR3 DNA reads TGTGCCAGCAGCACCCTGACCCCTTCGGGCACTGAAGCTTTCTTT. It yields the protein CASSTLTPSGTEAFF.

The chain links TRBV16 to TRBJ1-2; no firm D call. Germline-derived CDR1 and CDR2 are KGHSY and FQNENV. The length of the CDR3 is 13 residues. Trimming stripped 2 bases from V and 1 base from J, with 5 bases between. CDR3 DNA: TGTGCCAGCAGCCAAACGGATAACTATGGCTACACCTTC. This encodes CASSQTDNYGYTF.

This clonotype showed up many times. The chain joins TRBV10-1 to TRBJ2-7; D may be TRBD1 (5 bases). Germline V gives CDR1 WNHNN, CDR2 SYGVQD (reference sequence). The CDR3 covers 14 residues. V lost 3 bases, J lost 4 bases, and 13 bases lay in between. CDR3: CASSEAGHSYEQYF. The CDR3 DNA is TGCGCCAGCAGTGAAGCTGGACACTCTTACGAGCAGTACTTC.

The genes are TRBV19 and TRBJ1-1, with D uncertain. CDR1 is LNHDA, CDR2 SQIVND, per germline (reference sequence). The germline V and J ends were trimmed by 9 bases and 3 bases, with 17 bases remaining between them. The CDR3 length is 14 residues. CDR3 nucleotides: TGTGCCAGCCAAAATACAGAGACCTACACTGAAGCTTTCTTT. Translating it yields CASQNTETYTEAFF.

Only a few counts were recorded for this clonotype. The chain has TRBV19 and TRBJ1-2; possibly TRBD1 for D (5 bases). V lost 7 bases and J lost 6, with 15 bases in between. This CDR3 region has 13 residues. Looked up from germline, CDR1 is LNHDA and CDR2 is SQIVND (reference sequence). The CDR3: CASMARVGDGYTF. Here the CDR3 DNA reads TGTGCCAGTATGGCCCGAGTAGGGGATGGCTACACCTTC.

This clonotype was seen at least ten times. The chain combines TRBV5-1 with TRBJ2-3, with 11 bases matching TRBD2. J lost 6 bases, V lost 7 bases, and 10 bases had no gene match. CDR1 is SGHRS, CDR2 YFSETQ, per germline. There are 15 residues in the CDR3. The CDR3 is CASRVPSGGPDTQYF. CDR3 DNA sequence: TGCGCCAGCCGGGTCCCTAGCGGGGGGCCTGATACGCAGTATTTT. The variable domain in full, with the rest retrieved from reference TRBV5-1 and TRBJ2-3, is KAGVTQTPRYLIKTRGQQVTLSCSPISGHRSVSWYQQTPGQGLQFLFEYFSETQRNKGNFPGRFSGRQFSNSRSEMNVSTLELGDSALYLCASRVPSGGPDTQYFGPGTRLTVL.

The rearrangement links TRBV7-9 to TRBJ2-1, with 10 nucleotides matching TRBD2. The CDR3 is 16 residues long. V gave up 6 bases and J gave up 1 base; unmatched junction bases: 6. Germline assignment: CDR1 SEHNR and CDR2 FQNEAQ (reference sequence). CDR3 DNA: TGTGCCAGCAGAAGAGCGGGGGGGGAGTCCTACAATGAGCAGTTCTTC. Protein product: CASRRAGGESYNEQFF.

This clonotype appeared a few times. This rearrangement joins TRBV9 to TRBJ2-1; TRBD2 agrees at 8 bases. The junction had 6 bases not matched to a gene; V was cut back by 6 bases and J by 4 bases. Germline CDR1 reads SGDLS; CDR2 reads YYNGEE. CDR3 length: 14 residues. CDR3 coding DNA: TGTGCCAGCAATTCCGGGACTAGATACAATGAGCAGTTCTTC. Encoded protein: CASNSGTRYNEQFF.

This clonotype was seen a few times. The DNA of the CDR3 is TGTGCCAGTACCCACTTACCCCAGGGGTCTGAAGCTTTCTTT. It yields the protein CASTHLPQGSEAFF. This chain connects TRBV19 to TRBJ1-1; D perhaps matches TRBD1 (6 bases). This CDR3 spans 14 amino acids. V lost 7 bases, J lost 6 bases, and 18 bases lay in between. The germline CDR1 and CDR2 sequences are LNHDA and SQIVND (reference sequence).

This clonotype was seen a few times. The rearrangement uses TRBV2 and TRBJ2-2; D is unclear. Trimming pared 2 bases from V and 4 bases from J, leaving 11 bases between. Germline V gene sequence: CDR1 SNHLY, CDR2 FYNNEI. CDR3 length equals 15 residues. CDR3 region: CASSEIVGSTGELFF. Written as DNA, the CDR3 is TGTGCCAGCAGTGAAATAGTTGGCAGCACCGGGGAGCTGTTTTTT.